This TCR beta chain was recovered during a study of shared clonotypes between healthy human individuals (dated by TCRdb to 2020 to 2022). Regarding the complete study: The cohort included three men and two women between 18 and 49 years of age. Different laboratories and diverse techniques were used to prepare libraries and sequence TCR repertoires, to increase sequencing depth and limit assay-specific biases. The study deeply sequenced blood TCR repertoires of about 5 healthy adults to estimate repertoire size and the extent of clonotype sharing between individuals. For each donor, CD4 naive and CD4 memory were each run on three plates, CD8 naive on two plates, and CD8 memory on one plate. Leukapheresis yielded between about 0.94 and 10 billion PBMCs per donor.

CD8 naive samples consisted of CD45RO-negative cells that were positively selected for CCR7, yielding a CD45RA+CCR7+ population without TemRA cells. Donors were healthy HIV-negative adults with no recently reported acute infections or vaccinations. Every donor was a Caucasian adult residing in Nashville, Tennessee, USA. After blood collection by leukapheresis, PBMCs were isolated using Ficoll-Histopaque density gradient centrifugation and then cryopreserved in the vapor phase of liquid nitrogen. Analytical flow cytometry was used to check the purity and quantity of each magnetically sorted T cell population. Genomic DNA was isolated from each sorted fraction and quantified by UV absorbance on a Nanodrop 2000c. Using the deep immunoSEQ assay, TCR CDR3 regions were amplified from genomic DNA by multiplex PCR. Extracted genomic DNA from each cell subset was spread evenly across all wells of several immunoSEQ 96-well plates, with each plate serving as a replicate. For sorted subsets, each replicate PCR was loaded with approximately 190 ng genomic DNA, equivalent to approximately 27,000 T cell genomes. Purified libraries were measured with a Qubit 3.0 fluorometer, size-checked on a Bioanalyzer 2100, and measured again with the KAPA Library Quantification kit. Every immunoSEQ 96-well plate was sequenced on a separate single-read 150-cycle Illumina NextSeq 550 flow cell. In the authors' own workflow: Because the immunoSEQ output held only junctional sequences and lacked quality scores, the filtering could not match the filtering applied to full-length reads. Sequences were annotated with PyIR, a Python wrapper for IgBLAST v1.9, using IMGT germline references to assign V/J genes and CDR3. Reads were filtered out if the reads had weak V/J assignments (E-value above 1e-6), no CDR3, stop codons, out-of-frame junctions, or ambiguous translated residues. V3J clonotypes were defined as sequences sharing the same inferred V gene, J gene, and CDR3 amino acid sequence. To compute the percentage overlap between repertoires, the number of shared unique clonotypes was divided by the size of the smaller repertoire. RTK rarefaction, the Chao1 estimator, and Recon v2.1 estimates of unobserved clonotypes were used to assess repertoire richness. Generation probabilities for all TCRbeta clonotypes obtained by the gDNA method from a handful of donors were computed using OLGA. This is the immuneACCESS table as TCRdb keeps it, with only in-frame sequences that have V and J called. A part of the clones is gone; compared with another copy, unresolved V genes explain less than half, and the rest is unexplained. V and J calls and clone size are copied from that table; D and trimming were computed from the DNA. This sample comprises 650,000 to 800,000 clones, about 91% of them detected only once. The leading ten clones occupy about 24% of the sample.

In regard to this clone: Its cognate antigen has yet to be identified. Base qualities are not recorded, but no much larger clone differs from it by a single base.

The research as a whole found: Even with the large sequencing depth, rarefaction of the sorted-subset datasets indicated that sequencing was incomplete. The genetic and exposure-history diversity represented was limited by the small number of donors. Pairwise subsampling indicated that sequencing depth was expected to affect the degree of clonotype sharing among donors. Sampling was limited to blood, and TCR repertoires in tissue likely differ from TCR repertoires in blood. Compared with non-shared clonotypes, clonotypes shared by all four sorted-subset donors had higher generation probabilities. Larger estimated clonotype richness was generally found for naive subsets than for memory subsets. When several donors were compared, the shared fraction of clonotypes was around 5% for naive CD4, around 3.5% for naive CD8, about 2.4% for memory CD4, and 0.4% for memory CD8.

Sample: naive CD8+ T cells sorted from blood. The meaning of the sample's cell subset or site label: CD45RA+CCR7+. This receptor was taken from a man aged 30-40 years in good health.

Here is the DNA: TGTGCCAGCAGCCGGTCAGGGGCTTTAGCCGAGCAGTACTTC. It is translated as CASSRSGALAEQYF. The chain was built from TRBV7-6 and TRBJ2-7; the best D guess is TRBD1, with 6 bases matching. V and J lose 5 bases and 6 bases, and a span of 17 bases separates them. According to the germline V gene, CDR1 reads SGHVS and CDR2 reads FNYEAQ. The CDR3, from cysteine to phenylalanine, totals 14 residues. Just the 42-base CDR3 DNA is kept, in frame starting at base 1.